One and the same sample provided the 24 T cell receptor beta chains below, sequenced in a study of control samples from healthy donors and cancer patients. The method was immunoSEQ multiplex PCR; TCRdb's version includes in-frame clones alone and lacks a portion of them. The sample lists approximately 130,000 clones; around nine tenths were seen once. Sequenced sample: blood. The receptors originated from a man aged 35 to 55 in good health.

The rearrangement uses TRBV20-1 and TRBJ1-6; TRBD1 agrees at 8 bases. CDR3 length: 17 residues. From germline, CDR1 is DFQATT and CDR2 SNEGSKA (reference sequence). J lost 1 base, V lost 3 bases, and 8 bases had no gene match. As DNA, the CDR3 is TGCAGTGCTAGTGGACAGGGAATTGAGTCCTATAATTCACCCCTCCACTTT. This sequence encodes CSASGQGIESYNSPLHF.

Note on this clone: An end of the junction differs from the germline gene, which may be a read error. The CDR3 DNA reads TGTGCCTGGAGTGTAGGCAGGGAAACCTATCGCTACACCTTC. This translates into CAWSVGRETYRYTF. This chain joins TRBV30 and TRBJ1-2; TRBD1 might be the D (5 bases). This CDR3 contains 14 residues. Germline loops: CDR1 GTSNPN, CDR2 SVGIG (reference sequence).

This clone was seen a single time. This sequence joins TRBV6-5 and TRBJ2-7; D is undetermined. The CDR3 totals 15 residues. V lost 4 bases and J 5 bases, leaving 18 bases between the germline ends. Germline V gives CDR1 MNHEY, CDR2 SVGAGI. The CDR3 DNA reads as TGTGCCAGCAGTTTTGGAAGGTATTCATCCAACGAGCAGTACTTC. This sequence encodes CASSFGRYSSNEQYF.

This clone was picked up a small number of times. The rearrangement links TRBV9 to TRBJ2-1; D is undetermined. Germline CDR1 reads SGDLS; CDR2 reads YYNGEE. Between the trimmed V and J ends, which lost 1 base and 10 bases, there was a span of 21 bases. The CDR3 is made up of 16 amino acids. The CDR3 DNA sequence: TGTGCCAGCAGCGTAAGGGAATCACCTACCTTCGGCGAGCAGTTCTTC. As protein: CASSVRESPTFGEQFF. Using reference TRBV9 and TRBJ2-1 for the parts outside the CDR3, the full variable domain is DSGVTQTPKHLITATGQRVTLRCSPRSGDLSVYWYQQSLDQGLQFLIQYYNGEERAKGNILERFSAQQFPDLHSELNLSSLELGDSALYFCASSVRESPTFGEQFFGPGTRLTVL.

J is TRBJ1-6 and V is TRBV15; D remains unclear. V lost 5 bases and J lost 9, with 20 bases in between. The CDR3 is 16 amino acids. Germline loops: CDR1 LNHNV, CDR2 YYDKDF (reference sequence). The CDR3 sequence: CATSPGSAGEGSPLHF. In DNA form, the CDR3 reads TGTGCCACCAGCCCGGGTTCGGCAGGTGAGGGTTCACCCCTCCACTTT.

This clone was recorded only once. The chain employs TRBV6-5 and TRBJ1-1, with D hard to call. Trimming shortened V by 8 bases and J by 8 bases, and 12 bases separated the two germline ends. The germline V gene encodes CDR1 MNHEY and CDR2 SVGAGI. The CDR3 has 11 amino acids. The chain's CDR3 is CASRREREAFF. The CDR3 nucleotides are TGTGCCAGCCGACGAGAGAGAGAAGCTTTCTTT.

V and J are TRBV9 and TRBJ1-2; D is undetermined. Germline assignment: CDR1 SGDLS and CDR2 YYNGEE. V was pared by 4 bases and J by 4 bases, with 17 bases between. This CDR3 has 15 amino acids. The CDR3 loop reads CASSSSLKRPYGYTF. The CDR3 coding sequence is TGTGCCAGCAGCTCATCGCTAAAACGCCCCTATGGCTACACCTTC.

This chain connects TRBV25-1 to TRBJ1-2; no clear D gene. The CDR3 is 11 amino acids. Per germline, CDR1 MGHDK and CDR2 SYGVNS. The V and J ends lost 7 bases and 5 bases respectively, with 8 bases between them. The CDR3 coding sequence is TGTGCCAGCACGGGCGGATATGGCTACACCTTC. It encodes CASTGGYGYTF.

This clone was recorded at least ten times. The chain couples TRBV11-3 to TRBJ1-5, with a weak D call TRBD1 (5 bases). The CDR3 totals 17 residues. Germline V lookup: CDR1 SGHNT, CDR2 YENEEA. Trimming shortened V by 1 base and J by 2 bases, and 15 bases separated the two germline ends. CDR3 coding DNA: TGTGCCAGCAGCTTAGTTTTGGGGCGGTTGGGCAATCAGCCCCAGCATTTT. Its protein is CASSLVLGRLGNQPQHF.

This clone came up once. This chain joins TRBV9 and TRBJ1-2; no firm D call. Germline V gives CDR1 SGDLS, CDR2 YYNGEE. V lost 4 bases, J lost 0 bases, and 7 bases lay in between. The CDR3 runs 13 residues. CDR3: CASSPRANYGYTF. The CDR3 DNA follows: TGTGCCAGCAGCCCCCGGGCTAACTATGGCTACACCTTC.

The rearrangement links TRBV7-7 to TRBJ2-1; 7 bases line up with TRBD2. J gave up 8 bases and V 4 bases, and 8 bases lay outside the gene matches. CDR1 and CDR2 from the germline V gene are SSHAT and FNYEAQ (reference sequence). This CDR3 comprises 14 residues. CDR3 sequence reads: CASSYQRGSHEQFF. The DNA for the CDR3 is TGTGCCAGCAGCTATCAGCGGGGTTCCCATGAGCAGTTCTTC. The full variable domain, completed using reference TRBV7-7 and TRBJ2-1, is GAGVSQSPRYKVTKRGQDVTLRCDPISSHATLYWYQQALGQGPEFLTYFNYEAQPDKSGLPSDRFSAERPEGSISTLTIQRTEQRDSAMYRCASSYQRGSHEQFFGPGTRLTVL.

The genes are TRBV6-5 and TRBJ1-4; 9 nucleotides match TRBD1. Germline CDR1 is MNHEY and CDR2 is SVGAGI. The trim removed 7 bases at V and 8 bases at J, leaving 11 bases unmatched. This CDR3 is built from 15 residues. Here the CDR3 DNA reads TGTGCCAGCACCCCATTGGGGACAGGGCAAGAAAAACTGTTTTTT. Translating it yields CASTPLGTGQEKLFF.

CDR3 protein: CASSELAGGYNEQFF. The CDR3 DNA is TGTGCCAGCAGCGAACTAGCGGGGGGGTACAATGAGCAGTTCTTC. This rearrangement joins TRBV11-3 to TRBJ2-1; 13 bases are shared with TRBD2. The trim removed 5 bases at V and 4 bases at J, leaving 2 bases unmatched. Germline V lookup: CDR1 SGHNT, CDR2 YENEEA. The CDR3 totals 15 residues.

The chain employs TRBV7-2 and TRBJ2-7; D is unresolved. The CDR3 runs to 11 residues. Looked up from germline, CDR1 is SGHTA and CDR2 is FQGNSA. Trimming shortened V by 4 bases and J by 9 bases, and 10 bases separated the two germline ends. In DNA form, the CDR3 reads TGTGCCAGCAGCTCCCGGGTAGGGCAGTACTTC. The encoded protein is CASSSRVGQYF.

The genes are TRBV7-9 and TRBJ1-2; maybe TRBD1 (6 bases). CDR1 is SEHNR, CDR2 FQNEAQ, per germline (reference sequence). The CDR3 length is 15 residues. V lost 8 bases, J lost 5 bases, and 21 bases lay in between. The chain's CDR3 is CASSLGGALWYGYTF. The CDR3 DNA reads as TGTGCCAGCTCCCTGGGGGGGGCACTATGGTATGGCTACACCTTC.

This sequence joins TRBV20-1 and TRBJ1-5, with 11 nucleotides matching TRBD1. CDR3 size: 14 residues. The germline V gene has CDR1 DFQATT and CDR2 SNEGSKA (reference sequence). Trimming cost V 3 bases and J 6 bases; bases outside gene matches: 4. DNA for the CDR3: TGCAGTGCTAGTAGGACAGGGGGCCTTCAGCCCCAGCATTTT. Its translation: CSASRTGGLQPQHF.

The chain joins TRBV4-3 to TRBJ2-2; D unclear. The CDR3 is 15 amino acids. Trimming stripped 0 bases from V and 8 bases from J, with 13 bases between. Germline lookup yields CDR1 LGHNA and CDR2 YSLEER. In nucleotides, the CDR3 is TGCGCCAGCAGCCAAGATGCGACCGGCAGGGGGGAGCTGTTTTTT. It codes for CASSQDATGRGELFF.

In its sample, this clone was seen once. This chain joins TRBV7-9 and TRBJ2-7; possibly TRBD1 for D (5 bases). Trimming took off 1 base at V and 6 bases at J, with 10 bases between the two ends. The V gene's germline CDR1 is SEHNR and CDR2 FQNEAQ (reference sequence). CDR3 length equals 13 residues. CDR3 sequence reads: CASSLVQGFEQYF. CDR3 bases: TGTGCCAGCAGCTTAGTCCAGGGTTTCGAGCAGTACTTC.

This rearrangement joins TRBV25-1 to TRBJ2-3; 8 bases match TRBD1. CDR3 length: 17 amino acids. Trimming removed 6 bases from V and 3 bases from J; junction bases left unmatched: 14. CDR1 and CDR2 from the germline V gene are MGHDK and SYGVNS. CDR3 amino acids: CASSVDRGRLRTDTQYF. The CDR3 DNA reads TGTGCCAGCAGCGTCGACAGGGGCCGTTTAAGGACAGATACGCAGTATTTT.

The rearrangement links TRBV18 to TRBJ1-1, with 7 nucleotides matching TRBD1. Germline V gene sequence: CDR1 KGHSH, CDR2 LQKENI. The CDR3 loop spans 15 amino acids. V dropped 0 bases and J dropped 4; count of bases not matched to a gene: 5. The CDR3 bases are TGTGCCAGCTCACCACCGACAGGGATGGGCACTGAAGCTTTCTTT. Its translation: CASSPPTGMGTEAFF.

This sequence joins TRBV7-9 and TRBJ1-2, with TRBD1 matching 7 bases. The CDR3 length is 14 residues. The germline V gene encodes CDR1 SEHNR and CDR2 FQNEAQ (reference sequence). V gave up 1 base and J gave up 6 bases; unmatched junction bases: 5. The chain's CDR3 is CASSLGRRGHGYTF. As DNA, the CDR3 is TGTGCCAGCAGCTTAGGGCGGAGGGGGCATGGCTACACCTTC. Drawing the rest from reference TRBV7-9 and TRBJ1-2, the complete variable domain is DTGVSQNPRHKITKRGQNVTFRCDPISEHNRLYWYRQTLGQGPEFLTYFQNEAQLEKSRLLSDRFSAERPKGSFSTLEIQRTEQGDSAMYLCASSLGRRGHGYTFGSGTRLTVV.

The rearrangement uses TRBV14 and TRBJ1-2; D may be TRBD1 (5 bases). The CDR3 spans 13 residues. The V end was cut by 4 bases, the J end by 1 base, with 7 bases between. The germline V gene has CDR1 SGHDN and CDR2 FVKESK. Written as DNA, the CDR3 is TGTGCCAGCAGCCCCGACAGTAACTATGGCTACACCTTC. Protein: CASSPDSNYGYTF.

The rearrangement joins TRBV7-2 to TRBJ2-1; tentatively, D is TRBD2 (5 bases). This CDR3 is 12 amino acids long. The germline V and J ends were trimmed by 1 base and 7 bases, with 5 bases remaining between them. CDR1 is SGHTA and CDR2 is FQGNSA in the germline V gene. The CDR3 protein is CASSLGENEQFF. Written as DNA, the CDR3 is TGTGCCAGCAGCTTAGGGGAGAATGAGCAGTTCTTC.

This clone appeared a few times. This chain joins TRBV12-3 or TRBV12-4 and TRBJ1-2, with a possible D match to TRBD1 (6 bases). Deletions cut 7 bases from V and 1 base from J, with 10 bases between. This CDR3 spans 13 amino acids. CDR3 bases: TGTGCCAGCACCTACAGGGATAACTATGGCTACACCTTC. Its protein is CASTYRDNYGYTF.